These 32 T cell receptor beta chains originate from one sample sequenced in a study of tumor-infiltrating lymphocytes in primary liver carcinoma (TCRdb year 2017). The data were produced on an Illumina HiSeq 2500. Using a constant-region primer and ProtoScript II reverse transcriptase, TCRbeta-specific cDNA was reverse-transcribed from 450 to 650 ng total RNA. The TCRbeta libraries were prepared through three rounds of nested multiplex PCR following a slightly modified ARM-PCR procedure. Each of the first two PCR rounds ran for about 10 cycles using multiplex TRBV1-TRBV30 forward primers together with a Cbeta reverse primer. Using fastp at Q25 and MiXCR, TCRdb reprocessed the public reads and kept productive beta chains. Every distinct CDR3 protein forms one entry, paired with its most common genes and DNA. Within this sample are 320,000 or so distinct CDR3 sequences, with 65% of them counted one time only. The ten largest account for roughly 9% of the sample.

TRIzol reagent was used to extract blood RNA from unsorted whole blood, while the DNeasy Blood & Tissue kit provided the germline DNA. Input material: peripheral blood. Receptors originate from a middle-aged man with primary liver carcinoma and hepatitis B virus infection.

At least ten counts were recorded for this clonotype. The CDR3 is CASSRGAGPQYF. The CDR3 DNA is TGTGCCAGCAGTAGGGGCGCGGGGCCGCAGTATTTT. The rearrangement uses TRBV6-5 and TRBJ2-3, with a possible D match to TRBD2 (6 bases). V was clipped by 5 bases and J by 10 bases, with 13 bases between them. CDR1 and CDR2 (germline): MNHEY, SVGAGI. CDR3 size: 12 residues.

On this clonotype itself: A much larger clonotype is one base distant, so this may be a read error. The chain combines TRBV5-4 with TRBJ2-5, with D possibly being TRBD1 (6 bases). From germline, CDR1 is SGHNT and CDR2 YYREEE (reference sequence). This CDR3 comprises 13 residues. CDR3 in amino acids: CASSLGGGEIQYF. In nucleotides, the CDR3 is TGTGCCAGCAGCTTAGGGGGTGGAGAGATCCAGTACTTC.

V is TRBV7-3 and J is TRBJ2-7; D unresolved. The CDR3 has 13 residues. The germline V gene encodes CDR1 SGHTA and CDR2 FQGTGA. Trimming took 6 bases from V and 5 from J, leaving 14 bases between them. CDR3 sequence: CASRDEVSDEQYF. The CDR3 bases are TGTGCCAGCAGGGACGAGGTTTCGGACGAGCAGTACTTC.

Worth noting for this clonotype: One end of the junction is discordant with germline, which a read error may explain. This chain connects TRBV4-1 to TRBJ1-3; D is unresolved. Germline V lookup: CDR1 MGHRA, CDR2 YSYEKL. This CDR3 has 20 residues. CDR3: CTSSQVDLARSLSSGNTIYF. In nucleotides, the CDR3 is TGCACCAGTAGCCAAGTCGACCTCGCACGGTCTCTTAGCTCTGGAAACACCATATATTTT.

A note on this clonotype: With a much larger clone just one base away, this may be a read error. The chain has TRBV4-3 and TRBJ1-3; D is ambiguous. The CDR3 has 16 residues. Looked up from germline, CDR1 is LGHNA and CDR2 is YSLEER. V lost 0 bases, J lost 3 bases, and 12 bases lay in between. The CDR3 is CASSQDQVGLGNTIYF. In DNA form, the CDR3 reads TGCGCCAGCAGCCAAGATCAAGTGGGCCTTGGAAACACCATATATTTT.

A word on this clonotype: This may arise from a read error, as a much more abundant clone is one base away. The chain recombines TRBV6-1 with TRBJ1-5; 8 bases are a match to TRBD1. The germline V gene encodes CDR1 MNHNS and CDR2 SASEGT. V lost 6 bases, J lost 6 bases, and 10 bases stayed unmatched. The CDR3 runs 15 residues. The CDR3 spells CASSGGQDVFQPQHF. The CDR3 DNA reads TGTGCCAGCAGCGGGGGACAGGATGTATTTCAGCCCCAGCATTTT.

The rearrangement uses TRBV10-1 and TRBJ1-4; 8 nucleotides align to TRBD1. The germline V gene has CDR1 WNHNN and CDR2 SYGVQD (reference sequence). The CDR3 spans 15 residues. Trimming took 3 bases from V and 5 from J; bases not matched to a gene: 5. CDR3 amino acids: CASSEDRGPNEKLFF. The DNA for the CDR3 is TGCGCCAGCAGTGAAGACAGGGGTCCAAATGAAAAACTGTTTTTT.

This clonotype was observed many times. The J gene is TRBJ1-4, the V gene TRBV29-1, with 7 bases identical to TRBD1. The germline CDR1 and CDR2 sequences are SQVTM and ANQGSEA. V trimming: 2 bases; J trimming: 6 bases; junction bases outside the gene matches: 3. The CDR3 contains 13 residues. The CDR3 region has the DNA TGCAGCGTTGAACGTCAGGGGGATGAAAAACTGTTTTTT. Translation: CSVERQGDEKLFF. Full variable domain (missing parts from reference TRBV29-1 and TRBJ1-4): SAVISQKPSRDICQRGTSLTIQCQVDSQVTMMFWYRQQPGQSLTLIATANQGSEATYESGFVIDKFPISRPNLTFSTLTVSNMSPEDSSIYLCSVERQGDEKLFFGSGTQLSVL.

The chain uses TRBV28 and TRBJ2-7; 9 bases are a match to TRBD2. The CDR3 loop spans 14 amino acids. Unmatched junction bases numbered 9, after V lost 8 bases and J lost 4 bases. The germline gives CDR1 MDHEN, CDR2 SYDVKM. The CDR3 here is CASLGSGRKYEQYF. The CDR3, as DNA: TGTGCCAGCCTAGGAAGCGGGAGGAAGTACGAGCAGTACTTC. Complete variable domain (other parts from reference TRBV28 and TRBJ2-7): DVKVTQSSRYLVKRTGEKVFLECVQDMDHENMFWYRQDPGLGLRLIYFSYDVKMKEKGDIPEGYSVSREKKERFSLILESASTNQTSMYLCASLGSGRKYEQYFGPGTRLTVT.

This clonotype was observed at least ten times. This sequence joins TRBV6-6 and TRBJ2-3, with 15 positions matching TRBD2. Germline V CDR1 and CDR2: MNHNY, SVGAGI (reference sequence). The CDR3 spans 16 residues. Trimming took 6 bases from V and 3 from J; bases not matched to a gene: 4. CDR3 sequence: CASRPGTSGGTDTQYF. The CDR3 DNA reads TGTGCCAGCAGACCCGGGACTAGCGGGGGGACAGATACGCAGTATTTT.

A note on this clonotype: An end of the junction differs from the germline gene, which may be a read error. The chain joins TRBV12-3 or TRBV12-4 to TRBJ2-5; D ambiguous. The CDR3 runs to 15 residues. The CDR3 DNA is TGTGCCACCAGTCACCTACTACGCTCAGAGGAGACCCAGTACTTC. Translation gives CATSHLLRSEETQYF.

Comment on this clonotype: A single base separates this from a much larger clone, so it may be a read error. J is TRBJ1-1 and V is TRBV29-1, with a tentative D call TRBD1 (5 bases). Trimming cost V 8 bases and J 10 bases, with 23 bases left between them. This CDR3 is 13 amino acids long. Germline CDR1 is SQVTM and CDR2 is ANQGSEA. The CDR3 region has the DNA TGCAGCTCTCAGGGCAGTATAAGTCGAGGAGCTTTCTTT. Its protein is CSSQGSISRGAFF.

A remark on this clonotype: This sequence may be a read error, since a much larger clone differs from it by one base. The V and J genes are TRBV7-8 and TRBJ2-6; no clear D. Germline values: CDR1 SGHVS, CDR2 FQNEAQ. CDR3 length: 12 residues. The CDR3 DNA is TGTGCCAGCGGCTTAAGGGCCAACGTCCTGACTTTC. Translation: CASGLRANVLTF.

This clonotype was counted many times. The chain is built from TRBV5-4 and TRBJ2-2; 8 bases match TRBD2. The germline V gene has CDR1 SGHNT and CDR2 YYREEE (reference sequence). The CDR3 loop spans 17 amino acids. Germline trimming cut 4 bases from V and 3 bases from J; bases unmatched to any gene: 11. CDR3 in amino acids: CASSDPVAGRDTGELFF. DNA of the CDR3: TGTGCCAGCAGCGATCCTGTAGCGGGACGTGACACCGGGGAGCTGTTTTTT.

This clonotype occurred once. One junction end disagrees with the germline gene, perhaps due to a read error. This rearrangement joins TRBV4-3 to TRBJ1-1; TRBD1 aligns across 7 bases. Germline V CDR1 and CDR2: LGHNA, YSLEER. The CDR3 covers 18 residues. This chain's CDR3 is CASTQARYPTGQNTEALF. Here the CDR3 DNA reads TGCGCCAGCACACAAGCCCGATATCCGACAGGGCAGAACACTGAAGCTTTATTT.

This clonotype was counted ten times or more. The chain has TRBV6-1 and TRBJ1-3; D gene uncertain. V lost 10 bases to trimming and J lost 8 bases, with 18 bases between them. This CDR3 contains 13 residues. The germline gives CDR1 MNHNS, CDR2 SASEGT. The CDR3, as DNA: TGTGCCACCCGCCGGGAGAGGCCAGACACCATATATTTT. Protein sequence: CATRRERPDTIYF.

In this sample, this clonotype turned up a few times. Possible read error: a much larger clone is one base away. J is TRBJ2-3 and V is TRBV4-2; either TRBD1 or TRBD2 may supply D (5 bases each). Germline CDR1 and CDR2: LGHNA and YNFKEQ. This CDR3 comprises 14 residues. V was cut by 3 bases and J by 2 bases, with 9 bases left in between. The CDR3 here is CASSHRGPTDTQYF. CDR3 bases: TGTGCCAGCAGCCACCGGGGCCCCACAGATACGCAGTATTTT.

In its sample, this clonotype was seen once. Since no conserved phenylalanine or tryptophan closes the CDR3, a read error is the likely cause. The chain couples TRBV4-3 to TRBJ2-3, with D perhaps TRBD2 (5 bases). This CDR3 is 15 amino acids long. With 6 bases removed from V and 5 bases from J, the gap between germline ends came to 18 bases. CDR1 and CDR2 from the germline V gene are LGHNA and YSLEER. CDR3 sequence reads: CASSKSEETQDTQYS. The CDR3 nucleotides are TGCGCCAGCAGTAAATCGGAGGAGACGCAAGATACGCAGTATTCT.

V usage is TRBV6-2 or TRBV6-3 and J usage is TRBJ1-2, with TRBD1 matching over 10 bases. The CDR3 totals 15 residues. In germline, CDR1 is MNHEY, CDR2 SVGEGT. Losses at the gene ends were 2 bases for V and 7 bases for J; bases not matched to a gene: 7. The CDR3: CASSYGQGVLGGYTF. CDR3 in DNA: TGTGCCAGCAGTTACGGACAGGGGGTACTCGGTGGCTACACCTTC.

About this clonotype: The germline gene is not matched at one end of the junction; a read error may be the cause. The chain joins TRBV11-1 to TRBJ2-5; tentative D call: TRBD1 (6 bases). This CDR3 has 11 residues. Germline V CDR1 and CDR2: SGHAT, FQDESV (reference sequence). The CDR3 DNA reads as TGTGCCAGCATCCCAGGGGAGACCCAGCACTTC. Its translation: CASIPGETQHF.

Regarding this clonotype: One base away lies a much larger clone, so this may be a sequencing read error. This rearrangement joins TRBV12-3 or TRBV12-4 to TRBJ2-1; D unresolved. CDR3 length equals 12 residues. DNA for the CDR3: TGTGTCAGCAGTTCAGGCTACAATGAGCAGTTCTTC. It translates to CVSSSGYNEQFF.

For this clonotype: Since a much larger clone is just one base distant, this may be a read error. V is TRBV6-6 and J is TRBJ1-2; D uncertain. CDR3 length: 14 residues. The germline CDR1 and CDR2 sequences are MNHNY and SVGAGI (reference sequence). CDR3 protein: CAGSYADGYYGYTF. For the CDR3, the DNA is TGTGCCGGCAGTTACGCTGACGGATACTATGGCTACACCTTC.

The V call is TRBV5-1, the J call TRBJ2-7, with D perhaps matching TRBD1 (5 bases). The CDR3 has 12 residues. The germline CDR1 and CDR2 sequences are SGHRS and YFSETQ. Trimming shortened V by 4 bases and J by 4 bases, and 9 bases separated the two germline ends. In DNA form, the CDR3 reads TGCGCCAGCAGCCCGGACAAGTACGAGCAGTACTTC. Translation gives CASSPDKYEQYF.

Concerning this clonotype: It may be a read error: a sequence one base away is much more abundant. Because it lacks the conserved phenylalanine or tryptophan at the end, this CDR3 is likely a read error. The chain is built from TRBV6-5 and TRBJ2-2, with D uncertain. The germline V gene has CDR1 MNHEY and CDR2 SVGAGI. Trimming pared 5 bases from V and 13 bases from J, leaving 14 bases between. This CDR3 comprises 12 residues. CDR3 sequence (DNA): TGTGCCAGCAGTCGCCGTGGAGAAGCGCTGTTTTCT. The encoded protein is CASSRRGEALFS.

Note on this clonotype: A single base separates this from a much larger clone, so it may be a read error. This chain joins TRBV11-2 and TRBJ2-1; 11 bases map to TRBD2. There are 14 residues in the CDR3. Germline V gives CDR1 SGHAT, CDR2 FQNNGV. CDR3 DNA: TGTGCCAGCAGCCGACTAGCGGGGTACAAAGAGCAGTTCTTC. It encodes CASSRLAGYKEQFF.

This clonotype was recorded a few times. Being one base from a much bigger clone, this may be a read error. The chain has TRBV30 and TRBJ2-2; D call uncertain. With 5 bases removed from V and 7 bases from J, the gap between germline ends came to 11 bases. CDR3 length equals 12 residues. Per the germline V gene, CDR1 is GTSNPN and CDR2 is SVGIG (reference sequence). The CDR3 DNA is TGTGCCTGGGACATAGACATCGGGGAGCTGTTTTTT. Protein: CAWDIDIGELFF.

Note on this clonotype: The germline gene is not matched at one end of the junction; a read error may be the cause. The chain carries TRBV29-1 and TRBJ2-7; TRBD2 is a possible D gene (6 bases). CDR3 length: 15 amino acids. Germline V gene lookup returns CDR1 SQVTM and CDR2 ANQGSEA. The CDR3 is CSVEDPGGRSYEQYF. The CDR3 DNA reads TGCAGTGTTGAAGATCCAGGAGGGAGATCCTACGAGCAGTACTTC.

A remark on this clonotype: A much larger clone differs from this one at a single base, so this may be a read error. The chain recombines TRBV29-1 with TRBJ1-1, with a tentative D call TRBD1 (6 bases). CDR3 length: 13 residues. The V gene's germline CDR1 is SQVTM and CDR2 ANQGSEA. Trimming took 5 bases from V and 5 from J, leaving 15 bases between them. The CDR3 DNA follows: TGCAGCGTTAGATCGGGGGCTACGACTGAAGCTTTCTTT. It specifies CSVRSGATTEAFF.

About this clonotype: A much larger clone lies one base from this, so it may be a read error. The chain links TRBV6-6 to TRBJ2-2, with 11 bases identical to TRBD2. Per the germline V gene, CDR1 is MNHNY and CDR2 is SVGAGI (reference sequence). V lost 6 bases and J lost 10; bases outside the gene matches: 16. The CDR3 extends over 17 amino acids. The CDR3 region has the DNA TGTGCCAGCAGATCTACTAGCGGGAGAATTAGCGGCGAGGAGCTGTTTTTT. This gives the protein CASRSTSGRISGEELFF.

The CDR3 DNA reads as TGTGCCAGTGGGACACGCCTCCGGGGGGAGCAGTACTTC. Translated, it gives CASGTRLRGEQYF. The gene calls are TRBV2 and TRBJ2-7; D possibly uses TRBD1 or TRBD2 (6 bases each). There are 13 residues in the CDR3. With 9 bases removed from V and 7 bases from J, the gap between germline ends came to 19 bases. Germline CDR1 and CDR2: SNHLY and FYNNEI.

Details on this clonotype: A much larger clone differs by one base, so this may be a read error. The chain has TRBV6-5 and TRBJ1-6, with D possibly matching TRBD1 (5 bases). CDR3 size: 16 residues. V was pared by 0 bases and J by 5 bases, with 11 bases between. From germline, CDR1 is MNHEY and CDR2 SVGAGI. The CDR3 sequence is CASSYSGGSDNSPLHF. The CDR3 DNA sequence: TGTGCCAGCAGTTACTCGGGGGGATCCGATAATTCACCCCTCCACTTT.

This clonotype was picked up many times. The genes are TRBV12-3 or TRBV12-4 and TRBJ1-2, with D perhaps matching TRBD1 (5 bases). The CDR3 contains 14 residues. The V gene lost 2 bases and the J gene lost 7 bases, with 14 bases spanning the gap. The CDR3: CASSLRGGGRGYTF. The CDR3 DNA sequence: TGTGCCAGCAGTTTAAGGGGTGGCGGGCGTGGCTACACCTTC.